The 23 T cell receptor beta chains below all came from one sample that was sequenced in a study of blood T cell repertoires in COVID-19. The table came from immunoSEQ multiplex PCR; TCRdb's copy has only in-frame clones and leaves some out. The sample shows 67,000 or so clones, approximately 83% of them seen only once. The source material was peripheral blood. The receptors originated from a man between 65 and 79 years old with acute or convalescent COVID-19.

In nucleotides, the CDR3 is TGCGCCAGCAGCGAAAGGGGGCTTGTAGGCACTGAAGCTTTCTTT. This translates into CASSERGLVGTEAFF. The chain uses TRBV5-1 and TRBJ1-1; 7 bases agree with TRBD1. This CDR3 spans 15 amino acids. Germline V CDR1 and CDR2: SGHRS, YFSETQ. The junction had 10 bases not matched to a gene; V was cut back by 4 bases and J by 4 bases.

The V gene is TRBV24-1, the J gene TRBJ2-2; tentative D call: TRBD1 (5 bases). V lost 2 bases, J lost 1 base, and 10 bases lay in between. The CDR3 totals 16 residues. CDR1 and CDR2 from the germline V gene are KGHDR and SFDVKD. Here the CDR3 reads CATSDSRVKNTGELFF. Written as DNA, the CDR3 is TGTGCCACCAGTGATTCCAGGGTTAAGAACACCGGGGAGCTGTTTTTT.

The chain employs TRBV10-3 and TRBJ2-2, with 8 bases that match TRBD1. V was pared by 6 bases and J by 4 bases, with 7 bases of the junction left unmatched. Germline CDR1 is ENHRY and CDR2 is SYGVKD. This CDR3 spans 15 amino acids. This CDR3 reads CAIREGQGGTGELFF. CDR3 bases: TGTGCCATCAGAGAAGGACAGGGAGGCACCGGGGAGCTGTTTTTT.

The CDR3 DNA is TGTGCCAGCAGGGGACAGGGAGCAACTAATGAAAAACTGTTTTTT. It codes for CASRGQGATNEKLFF. This chain uses TRBV6-5 with TRBJ1-4, with TRBD1 identical over 9 bases. The CDR3 loop spans 15 amino acids. The germline V gene encodes CDR1 MNHEY and CDR2 SVGAGI. V dropped 6 bases and J dropped 0; count of bases not matched to a gene: 2.

The chain combines TRBV7-2 with TRBJ1-4, with TRBD1 matching over 7 bases. J was trimmed by 5 bases and V by 7 bases; bases with no gene match: 10. The length of the CDR3 is 15 residues. CDR1 and CDR2 (germline): SGHTA, FQGNSA. The CDR3 sequence: CASTLLGQRNEKLFF. Here the CDR3 DNA reads TGTGCCAGCACCCTTCTGGGACAGAGGAATGAAAAACTGTTTTTT.

This chain uses TRBV28 with TRBJ1-3, with D unresolved. Per germline, CDR1 MDHEN and CDR2 SYDVKM. The ends were cut back, 6 bases at V and 4 bases at J, with 7 bases in the middle. This CDR3 is built from 12 residues. CDR3 nucleotides: TGTGCCAGCAGGAGTCCGGGAAACACCATATATTTT. It encodes CASRSPGNTIYF. The full variable domain, completed using reference TRBV28 and TRBJ1-3, is DVKVTQSSRYLVKRTGEKVFLECVQDMDHENMFWYRQDPGLGLRLIYFSYDVKMKEKGDIPEGYSVSREKKERFSLILESASTNQTSMYLCASRSPGNTIYFGEGSWLTVV.

The V and J genes are TRBV3-1 (or the pseudogene TRBV3-2) and TRBJ2-1; 8 bases are a match to TRBD2. J gave up 4 bases and V 6 bases, and 8 bases lay outside the gene matches. CDR3 length: 15 amino acids. Germline V gene sequence: CDR1 LGHDT, CDR2 YNNKEL (reference sequence). In DNA form, the CDR3 reads TGTGCCAGCAGTGCCGATGGGACTAGTTACAATGAGCAGTTCTTC. This translates into CASSADGTSYNEQFF.

The V and J genes are TRBV20-1 and TRBJ1-5; D remains ambiguous. The CDR3 spans 11 residues. Trimming removed 3 bases from V and 9 bases from J, with 9 bases in between. The V gene's germline CDR1 is DFQATT and CDR2 SNEGSKA (reference sequence). The CDR3 sequence: CSASGDRPQHF. DNA of the CDR3: TGCAGTGCTAGCGGAGACCGGCCCCAGCATTTT.

Notes on this clone: Relative to the germline gene, one junction end is altered; a read error may explain this. J is TRBJ1-4 and V is TRBV5-6; tentative D call: TRBD1 (5 bases). Germline values: CDR1 SGHDT, CDR2 YYEEEE. The CDR3 is 16 amino acids. The CDR3: CASTLVQPGSNEKLFF. CDR3 sequence (DNA): TGTGCCAGCACCTTAGTTCAGCCAGGGTCTAACGAAAAACTGTTTTTT.

The chain combines TRBV5-6 with TRBJ1-2; 7 bases are shared with TRBD1. Trimming took 6 bases from V and 0 from J; bases not matched to a gene: 11. The CDR3 is made up of 16 amino acids. Germline V gives CDR1 SGHDT, CDR2 YYEEEE. CDR3 nucleotide sequence: TGTGCCAGCACCCGATCCGGGACAGCCGCTAACTATGGCTACACCTTC. Translation: CASTRSGTAANYGYTF.

This clone was seen a few times. This chain joins TRBV27 and TRBJ1-1; D remains unclear. This CDR3 is built from 13 residues. Per germline, CDR1 MNHEY and CDR2 SMNVEV (reference sequence). Deletions cut 2 bases from V and 1 base from J, with 5 bases between. The CDR3, as DNA: TGTGCCAGCAGTTTAAACACGAACACTGAAGCTTTCTTT. It specifies CASSLNTNTEAFF.

This sequence joins TRBV9 and TRBJ2-1, with TRBD2 as a possible D gene (7 bases). V was clipped by 2 bases and J by 8 bases, with 14 bases between them. Germline CDR1 is SGDLS and CDR2 is YYNGEE. The CDR3 totals 14 residues. In DNA, the CDR3 is TGTGCCAGCAGCGTTGCGTACGGGGGGCATGAGCAGTTCTTC. This translates into CASSVAYGGHEQFF.

The chain joins TRBV12-1 to TRBJ2-1; TRBD2 is the table's D call, not checked against the DNA. TRBV12-1 is tagged as a pseudogene. The CDR3 extends over 19 amino acids. CDR3 DNA: TGTGCCAGCAGCCCTCGACTAGCGGGAGCTTTCAATCGGTGCAATGAGCAGTTCTTC. Encoded protein: CASSPRLAGAFNRCNEQFF.

The chain employs TRBV30 and TRBJ2-7, with D possibly matching TRBD2 (6 bases). Germline V gives CDR1 GTSNPN, CDR2 SVGIG (reference sequence). V was clipped by 2 bases and J by 0 bases, with 17 bases between them. This CDR3 is built from 16 residues. The CDR3 loop reads CAWSPLEGLLSYEQYF. The DNA of the CDR3 is TGTGCCTGGAGTCCCCTGGAGGGCCTCCTCTCCTACGAGCAGTACTTC. The complete variable domain, with remaining parts taken from reference TRBV30 and TRBJ2-7, reads SQTIHQWPATLVQPVGSPLSLECTVEGTSNPNLYWYRQAAGRGLQLLFYSVGIGQISSEVPQNLSASRPQDRQFILSSKKLLLSDSGFYLCAWSPLEGLLSYEQYFGPGTRLTVT.

The chain carries TRBV21-1 and TRBJ2-3; TRBD1 is taken as the D call from the table, unchecked against the DNA. TRBV21-1 is tagged as a pseudogene. The CDR3 runs to 16 residues. CDR3 protein: CASSKPDTYDTDTQYF. The CDR3 DNA reads TGTGCCAGCAGCAAACCGGACACTTACGACACAGATACGCAGTATTTT.

In nucleotides, the CDR3 is TGTGCCAGCTCACCTACGGACGGAGGTGGCTCACCCCTCCACTTT. Protein: CASSPTDGGGSPLHF. The chain uses TRBV18 and TRBJ1-6; no reliable D call. Germline V CDR1 and CDR2: KGHSH, LQKENI. This CDR3 comprises 15 residues. Trimming shortened V by 3 bases and J by 10 bases, and 16 bases separated the two germline ends. Full variable domain (remainder filled in from reference TRBV18 and TRBJ1-6): NAGVMQNPRHLVRRRGQEARLRCSPMKGHSHVYWYRQLPEEGLKFMVYLQKENIIDESGMPKERFSAEFPKEGPSILRIQQVVRGDSAAYFCASSPTDGGGSPLHFGNGTRLTVT.

The chain has TRBV7-3 and TRBJ2-1; perhaps TRBD2 as D (5 bases). With 2 bases removed from V and 6 bases from J, the gap between germline ends came to 17 bases. CDR3 length: 16 residues. Per the germline V gene, CDR1 is SGHTA and CDR2 is FQGTGA. CDR3 sequence reads: CASSLGGEGLGNEQFF. In DNA form, the CDR3 reads TGTGCCAGCAGCTTAGGTGGCGAGGGTTTAGGCAATGAGCAGTTCTTC.

V and J are TRBV7-9 and TRBJ2-1; weak D call: TRBD2 (5 bases). The CDR3 sequence is 16 residues long. The V gene lost 5 bases and the J gene lost 0 bases, with 14 bases spanning the gap. The germline gives CDR1 SEHNR, CDR2 FQNEAQ (reference sequence). CDR3 DNA: TGTGCCAGCAGCGGCTTGCGGGCGACCTCCTACAATGAGCAGTTCTTC. Translation: CASSGLRATSYNEQFF.

The V call is TRBV4-2, the J call TRBJ2-1; D ambiguous. V dropped 3 bases and J dropped 3 bases, with 3 bases sitting between them. The CDR3 length is 12 residues. Looked up from germline, CDR1 is LGHNA and CDR2 is YNFKEQ. CDR3 nucleotide sequence: TGTGCCAGCAGCCAGAGCTACAATGAGCAGTTCTTC. It codes for CASSQSYNEQFF.

V is TRBV3-1 (or the pseudogene TRBV3-2) and J is TRBJ2-1; D possibly corresponds to TRBD2 (6 bases). The CDR3 length is 12 residues. The V and J ends lost 1 base and 8 bases respectively, with 6 bases between them. Per germline, CDR1 LGHDT and CDR2 YNNKEL (reference sequence). The CDR3 spells CASSQGGDEQFF. CDR3 coding DNA: TGTGCCAGCAGCCAAGGGGGGGATGAGCAGTTCTTC.

The chain employs TRBV30 and TRBJ2-2; 10 bases align to TRBD2. The CDR3 is made up of 18 amino acids. Germline-derived CDR1 and CDR2 are GTSNPN and SVGIG (reference sequence). J gave up 4 bases and V 2 bases, and 13 bases lay outside the gene matches. CDR3 sequence (DNA): TGTGCCTGGAGTACAGCGGGAGGGCCCAAAGGTGGCACCGGGGAGCTGTTTTTT. The encoded protein is CAWSTAGGPKGGTGELFF.

The V call is TRBV5-4, the J call TRBJ2-3, with 10 positions matching TRBD1. From germline, CDR1 is SGHNT and CDR2 YYREEE (reference sequence). J was trimmed by 6 bases and V by 3 bases; bases with no gene match: 7. The CDR3 covers 15 residues. The CDR3 coding sequence is TGTGCCAGCAGCTCCTCGACAGGGGGCGGTGATACGCAGTATTTT. Amino acids: CASSSSTGGGDTQYF.

The chain recombines TRBV19 with TRBJ1-4, with 8 bases matching TRBD1. CDR3 length equals 15 residues. Germline V gene sequence: CDR1 LNHDA, CDR2 SQIVND (reference sequence). Trimming at V came to 5 bases and at J to 7 bases, leaving 9 bases not matched to a gene. CDR3 amino acids: CASSSPGTGVEKLFF. In nucleotides, the CDR3 is TGTGCCAGTAGTTCCCCCGGGACAGGAGTTGAAAAACTGTTTTTT. Together with reference TRBV19 and TRBJ1-4, the CDR3 gives the full variable domain: DGGITQSPKYLFRKEGQNVTLSCEQNLNHDAMYWYRQDPGQGLRLIYYSQIVNDFQKGDIAEGYSVSREKKESFPLTVTSAQKNPTAFYLCASSSPGTGVEKLFFGSGTQLSVL.